This TCR beta chain was sequenced for a study of blood T cells in healthy people across ages. Whole-study findings and limits: Per million T cells, TCR beta diversity dropped about linearly as age rose. Unknown CMV status may confound age-related changes in expanded clones.

This clonotype was seen repeatedly, ten times or more. Its antigen remains unidentified. Primed by a sample-barcoded 5' primer and a J-beta primer mix, a second PCR proceeded for about 6 to 11 cycles. A template-switch adaptor with 12 random nucleotides tagged each cDNA molecule. One entry per CDR3 protein results from TCRdb running MiXCR on the 5' RACE reads. The table lists about 580,000 distinct CDR3 sequences, roughly 48% of them singletons. The V and J ends lost 0 bases and 4 bases respectively, with 13 bases between them. This CDR3 spans 15 amino acids. Germline V lookup: CDR1 MNHEY, CDR2 SVGAGI.

This receptor was taken from an elderly man in good health. Sequenced material: blood. The chain has TRBV6-5 and TRBJ2-7; D possibly corresponds to TRBD1 (5 bases). CDR3 nucleotides: TGTGCCAGCAGTTACTCAAATCAGGGAAGATACGAGCAGTACTTC. Its translation is CASSYSNQGRYEQYF.